This T cell receptor (beta chain) emerged from a study of blood T cell repertoires in COVID-19. The wider study: Samples of COVID-19 (acute and convalescent) were obtained from the United States, Italy and Spain. In each case, the material was cDNA or gDNA derived from T cells, B-cell-depleted T cells, or PBMCs.

Per the original data handling: Nucleated cell counts were estimated from reference gene primer amplification. The assay was immunoSEQ multiplex PCR, and TCRdb's table has in-frame clones only and misses some. D and trimming were read from the DNA, whereas the V and J calls and clone size are those reported in that table. This table holds about 150,000 clones, about four fifths found once. CDR1 LNHNV and CDR2 YYDKDF come from the germline V gene (reference sequence). V lost 0 bases to trimming and J lost 1 base, with 7 bases between them. The CDR3 spans 14 residues. V is TRBV15 and J is TRBJ2-7; TRBD2 might be the D (5 bases). Sequencing input: peripheral blood. The TCR was taken from a woman aged 80 or over with active or convalescent COVID-19. This CDR3 reads CATSRDRGSYEQYF. The DNA for the CDR3 is TGTGCCACCAGCAGAGATCGAGGGTCCTACGAGCAGTACTTC.